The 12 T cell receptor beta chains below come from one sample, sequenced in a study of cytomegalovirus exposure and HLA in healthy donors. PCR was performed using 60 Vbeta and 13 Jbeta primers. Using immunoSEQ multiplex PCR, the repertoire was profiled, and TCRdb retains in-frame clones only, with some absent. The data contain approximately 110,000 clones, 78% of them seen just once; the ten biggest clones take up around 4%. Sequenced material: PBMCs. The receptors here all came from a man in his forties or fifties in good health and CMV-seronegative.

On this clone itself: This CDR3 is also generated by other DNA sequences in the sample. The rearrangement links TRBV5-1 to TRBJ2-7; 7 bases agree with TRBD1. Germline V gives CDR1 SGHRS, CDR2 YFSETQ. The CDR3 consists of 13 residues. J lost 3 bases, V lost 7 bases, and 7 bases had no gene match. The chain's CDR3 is CASAWTGDYEQYF. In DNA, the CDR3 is TGCGCCAGCGCGTGGACAGGAGACTACGAGCAGTACTTC.

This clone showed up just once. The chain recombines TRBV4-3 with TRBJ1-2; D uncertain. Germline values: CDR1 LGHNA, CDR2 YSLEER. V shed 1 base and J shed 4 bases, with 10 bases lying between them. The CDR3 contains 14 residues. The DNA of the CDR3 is TGCGCCAGCAGCCAAGTCGTCGAGGGCTATGGCTACACCTTC. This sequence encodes CASSQVVEGYGYTF.

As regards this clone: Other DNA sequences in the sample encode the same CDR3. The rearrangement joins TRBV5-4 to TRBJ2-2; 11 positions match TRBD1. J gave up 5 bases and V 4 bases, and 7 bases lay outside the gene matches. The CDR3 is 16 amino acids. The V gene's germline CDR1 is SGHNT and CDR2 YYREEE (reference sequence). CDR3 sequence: CASSQPDRGRTGELFF. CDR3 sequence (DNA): TGTGCCAGCAGCCAACCGGACAGGGGGCGAACCGGGGAGCTGTTTTTT. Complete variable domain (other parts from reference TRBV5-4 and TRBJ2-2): ETGVTQSPTHLIKTRGQQVTLRCSSQSGHNTVSWYQQALGQGPQFIFQYYREEENGRGNFPPRFSGLQFPNYSSELNVNALELDDSALYLCASSQPDRGRTGELFFGEGSRLTVL.

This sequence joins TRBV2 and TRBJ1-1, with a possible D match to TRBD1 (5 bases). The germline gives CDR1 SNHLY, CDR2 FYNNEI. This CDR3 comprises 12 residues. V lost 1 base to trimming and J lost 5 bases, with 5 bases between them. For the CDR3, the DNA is TGTGCCAGCAGTGAAGAGGGGACTGAAGCTTTCTTT. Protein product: CASSEEGTEAFF.

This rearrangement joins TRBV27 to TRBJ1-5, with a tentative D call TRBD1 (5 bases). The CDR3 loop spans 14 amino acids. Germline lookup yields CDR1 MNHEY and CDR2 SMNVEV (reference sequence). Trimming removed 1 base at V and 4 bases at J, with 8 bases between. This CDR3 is CASSLFGGNQPQHF. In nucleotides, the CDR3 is TGTGCCAGCAGTTTATTCGGGGGGAATCAGCCCCAGCATTTT.

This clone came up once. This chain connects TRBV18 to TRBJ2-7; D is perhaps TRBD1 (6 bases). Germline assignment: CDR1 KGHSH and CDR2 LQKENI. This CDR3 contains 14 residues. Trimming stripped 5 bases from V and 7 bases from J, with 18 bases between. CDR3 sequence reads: CASSDYRVVAEQYF. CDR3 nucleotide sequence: TGTGCCAGCTCAGATTACAGGGTCGTGGCAGAGCAGTACTTC. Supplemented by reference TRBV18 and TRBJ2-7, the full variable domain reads NAGVMQNPRHLVRRRGQEARLRCSPMKGHSHVYWYRQLPEEGLKFMVYLQKENIIDESGMPKERFSAEFPKEGPSILRIQQVVRGDSAAYFCASSDYRVVAEQYFGPGTRLTVT.

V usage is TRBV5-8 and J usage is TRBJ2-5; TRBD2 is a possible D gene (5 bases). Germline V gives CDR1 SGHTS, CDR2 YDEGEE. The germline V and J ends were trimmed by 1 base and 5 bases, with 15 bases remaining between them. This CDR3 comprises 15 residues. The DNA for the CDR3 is TGTGCCAGCAGCTTGAGTTTACGGGGTGACGAGACCCAGTACTTC. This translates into CASSLSLRGDETQYF. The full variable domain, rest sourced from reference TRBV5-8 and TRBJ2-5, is EAGVTQSPTHLIKTRGQQATLRCSPISGHTSVYWYQQALGLGLQFLLWYDEGEERNRGNFPPRFSGRQFPNYSSELNVNALELEDSALYLCASSLSLRGDETQYFGPGTRLLVL.

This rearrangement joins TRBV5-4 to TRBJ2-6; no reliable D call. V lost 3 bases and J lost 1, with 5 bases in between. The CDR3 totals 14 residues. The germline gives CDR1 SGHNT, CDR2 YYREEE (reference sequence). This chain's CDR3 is CASSSKSGANVLTF. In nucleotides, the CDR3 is TGTGCCAGCAGCTCAAAATCTGGGGCCAACGTCCTGACTTTC.

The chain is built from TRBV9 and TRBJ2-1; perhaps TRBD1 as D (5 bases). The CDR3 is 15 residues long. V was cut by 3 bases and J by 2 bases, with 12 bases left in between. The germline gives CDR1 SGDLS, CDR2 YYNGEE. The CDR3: CASSARGDPYNEQFF. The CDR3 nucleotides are TGTGCCAGCAGCGCAAGGGGTGACCCCTACAATGAGCAGTTCTTC.

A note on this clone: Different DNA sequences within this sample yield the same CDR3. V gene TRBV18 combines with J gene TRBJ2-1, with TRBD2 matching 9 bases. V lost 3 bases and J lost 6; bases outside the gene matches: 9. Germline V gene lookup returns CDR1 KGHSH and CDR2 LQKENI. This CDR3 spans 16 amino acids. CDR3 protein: CASSPPKRGASNEQFF. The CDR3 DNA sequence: TGTGCCAGCTCACCGCCCAAGCGGGGGGCTTCCAATGAGCAGTTCTTC.

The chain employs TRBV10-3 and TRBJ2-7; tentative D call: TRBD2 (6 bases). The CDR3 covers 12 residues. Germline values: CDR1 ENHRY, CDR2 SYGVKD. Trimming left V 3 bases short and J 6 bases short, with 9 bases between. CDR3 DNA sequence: TGTGCCATCAGTGACGGAGGGTTCGAGCAGTACTTC. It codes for CAISDGGFEQYF.

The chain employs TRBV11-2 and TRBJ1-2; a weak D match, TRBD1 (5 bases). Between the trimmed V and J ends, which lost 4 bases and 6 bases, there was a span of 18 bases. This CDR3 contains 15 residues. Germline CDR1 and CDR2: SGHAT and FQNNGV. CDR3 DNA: TGTGCCAGCAGCTCAATACGACAGATAATCCATGGCTACACCTTC. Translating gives CASSSIRQIIHGYTF.